This entry lists 20 T cell receptor beta chains sequenced from one sample in a study of patients and donors after allogeneic stem cell transplantation. TCRdb ran MiXCR on the RT-PCR reads and lists one entry per CDR3 protein. The sample yields 160,000 or so distinct CDR3 sequences, approximately 22% seen once. The sequencing input was blood, either unsorted or a sorted T cell fraction (not recorded which). The receptors originated from a human donor who was either an allogeneic HSCT recipient or a stem cell or donor lymphocyte infusion donor (not recorded which). It is not recorded whose cells these are; they may come from a transplant donor.

The chain carries TRBV27 and TRBJ2-7; TRBD1 matches 8 bases. Looked up from germline, CDR1 is MNHEY and CDR2 is SMNVEV (reference sequence). J was trimmed by 5 bases and V by 2 bases; bases with no gene match: 2. The CDR3 is 13 residues long. This CDR3 is CASSLGQGNEQYF. CDR3 in DNA: TGTGCCAGCAGTTTAGGACAGGGAAACGAGCAGTACTTC.

This clonotype was observed many times. The chain couples TRBV10-3 to TRBJ1-5, with 7 bases lining up with TRBD1. The germline V gene has CDR1 ENHRY and CDR2 SYGVKD. V lost 3 bases to trimming and J lost 1 base; unmatched junction nucleotides: 6. The CDR3 extends over 16 amino acids. The CDR3: CAISEGGSTSNQPQHF. The CDR3 nucleotides read TGTGCCATCAGTGAAGGGGGCAGCACCAGCAATCAGCCCCAGCATTTT.

The chain uses TRBV5-6 and TRBJ1-5; D gene unclear. Between the trimmed V and J ends, which lost 4 bases and 0 bases, there was a span of 8 bases. The CDR3 is 14 amino acids. CDR1 SGHDT and CDR2 YYEEEE come from the germline V gene. In nucleotides, the CDR3 is TGTGCCAGCAGCCAAATTAATAGCAATCAGCCCCAGCATTTT. Its translation: CASSQINSNQPQHF. Filled out from reference TRBV5-6 and TRBJ1-5, the complete variable domain reads DAGVTQSPTHLIKTRGQQVTLRCSPKSGHDTVSWYQQALGQGPQFIFQYYEEEERQRGNFPDRFSGHQFPNYSSELNVNALLLGDSALYLCASSQINSNQPQHFGDGTRLSIL.

The chain combines TRBV5-1 with TRBJ1-1; no reliable D call. Germline V gene lookup returns CDR1 SGHRS and CDR2 YFSETQ. The CDR3 is 14 residues long. Trimming took 6 bases from V and 1 from J, leaving 13 bases between them. The DNA for the CDR3 is TGCGCCAGCACCTTATCAGATTCGAACACTGAAGCTTTCTTT. It codes for CASTLSDSNTEAFF.

V is TRBV7-3 and J is TRBJ1-1; D is ambiguous. The CDR3 consists of 13 residues. CDR1 is SGHTA, CDR2 FQGTGA, per germline. The ends were cut back, 5 bases at V and 4 bases at J, with 11 bases in the middle. This CDR3 reads CASSPRSLTEAFF. CDR3 coding DNA: TGTGCCAGCAGCCCCCGCAGCCTCACTGAAGCTTTCTTT.

The V gene is TRBV12-5, the J gene TRBJ2-7; D remains ambiguous. The V end lost 7 bases, the J end lost 6 bases, and 10 bases lay between the germline ends. Germline V lookup: CDR1 LGHNT, CDR2 FRNRAP. CDR3 length: 11 residues. CDR3 DNA sequence: TGTGCTAGTGCCATCAGTGTCGAGCAGTACTTC. Its translation: CASAISVEQYF.

This clonotype was detected ten times or more. The J gene is TRBJ2-1, the V gene TRBV7-8, with D possibly TRBD1 on 5 matching bases. There are 16 residues in the CDR3. Germline assignment: CDR1 SGHVS and CDR2 FQNEAQ. V was shortened by 5 bases and J by 0 bases, with 14 bases between the two germline ends. The CDR3 sequence is CASSRRQGSSYNEQFF. Here the CDR3 DNA reads TGTGCCAGCAGCCGACGCCAGGGTAGCTCCTACAATGAGCAGTTCTTC.

V usage is TRBV12-3 or TRBV12-4 and J usage is TRBJ2-1; a possible D gene is TRBD2 (6 bases). CDR3 length: 15 residues. The V end lost 5 bases, the J end lost 3 bases, and 14 bases lay between the germline ends. CDR3: CASSPPQDYYNEQFF. In nucleotides, the CDR3 is TGTGCCAGCAGTCCCCCTCAGGACTACTACAATGAGCAGTTCTTC.

The chain is built from TRBV7-9 and TRBJ2-6, with TRBD1 as a possible D gene (5 bases). This CDR3 region has 18 residues. V lost 2 bases to trimming and J lost 0 bases, with 14 bases between them. Germline V gene data show CDR1 as SEHNR and CDR2 as FQNEAQ (reference sequence). The CDR3 DNA reads as TGTGCCAGCAGCTTAATCGAAGGTGGGGCCTCTGGGGCCAACGTCCTGACTTTC. Translated, it gives CASSLIEGGASGANVLTF.

The chain employs TRBV14 and TRBJ2-7; 9 nucleotides align to TRBD2. Germline CDR1 and CDR2: SGHDN and FVKESK. The junction had 7 bases not matched to a gene; V was cut back by 4 bases and J by 3 bases. The CDR3 covers 15 residues. The CDR3 loop is CASSPSSGTFYEQYF. The CDR3, as DNA: TGTGCCAGCAGCCCCTCTAGCGGGACCTTCTACGAGCAGTACTTC.

This clonotype was observed a handful of times. V and J are TRBV18 and TRBJ2-5; weak D call: TRBD2 (5 bases). Germline CDR1 is KGHSH and CDR2 is LQKENI. The germline V and J ends were trimmed by 3 bases and 3 bases, with 8 bases remaining between them. This CDR3 comprises 13 residues. The CDR3 bases are TGTGCCAGCTCACCGAACGGGAAAGAGACCCAGTACTTC. Its translation: CASSPNGKETQYF.

This clonotype showed up just a few times. CDR3 bases: TGTGCCACCAGCAGATCCCGGCTGGACAATTCACCCCTCCACTTT. Translation: CATSRSRLDNSPLHF. The chain has TRBV15 and TRBJ1-6; D not certain. V lost 2 bases and J 7 bases, leaving 12 bases between the germline ends. The CDR3 totals 15 residues. CDR1 LNHNV and CDR2 YYDKDF come from the germline V gene (reference sequence).

The chain employs TRBV27 and TRBJ1-2; D perhaps matches TRBD1 (6 bases). The germline gives CDR1 MNHEY, CDR2 SMNVEV (reference sequence). The CDR3 totals 14 residues. Trimming stripped 8 bases from V and 4 bases from J, with 17 bases between. CDR3 coding DNA: TGTGCCAGCCCACGAAAGGGGGATAGCTATGGCTACACCTTC. Amino acids: CASPRKGDSYGYTF.

This clonotype was found a few times. The chain employs TRBV10-3 and TRBJ2-3, with 13 bases aligning to TRBD2. The CDR3 totals 16 residues. Germline CDR1 is ENHRY and CDR2 is SYGVKD. V lost 4 bases to trimming and J lost 4 bases; unmatched junction nucleotides: 5. CDR3 nucleotide sequence: TGTGCCATCAGTGCGATCGGGACTAGCGGGGCAGATACGCAGTATTTT. Translating gives CAISAIGTSGADTQYF.

This clonotype was observed a handful of times. The chain is built from TRBV20-1 and TRBJ2-1; D perhaps matches TRBD1 (6 bases). Germline CDR1 reads DFQATT; CDR2 reads SNEGSKA (reference sequence). This CDR3 spans 16 amino acids. Trimming stripped 3 bases from V and 5 bases from J, with 20 bases between. The CDR3: CSARQGSRVGHNEQFF. CDR3 in DNA: TGCAGTGCTAGGCAGGGGAGTCGGGTGGGGCACAATGAGCAGTTCTTC.

This clonotype has just a few counts. The rearrangement uses TRBV12-3 or TRBV12-4 and TRBJ2-1; D not certain. The CDR3 contains 15 residues. V was shortened by 8 bases and J by 3 bases, with 17 bases between the two germline ends. In nucleotides, the CDR3 is TGTGCCAGCGGCCAAGAACGAATAATCTACAATGAGCAGTTCTTC. This gives the protein CASGQERIIYNEQFF.

This clonotype was detected only a few times. The CDR3 sequence is CASSDPGIGGGYGYTF. The CDR3 bases are TGCGCCAGCAGTGACCCCGGGATAGGGGGCGGGTATGGCTACACCTTC. The chain has TRBV10-2 and TRBJ1-2, with 7 bases lining up with TRBD1. Trimming removed 3 bases from V and 5 bases from J; junction bases left unmatched: 12. In germline, CDR1 is WSHSY, CDR2 SAAADI. The CDR3 is 16 residues long.

This clonotype was picked up a small number of times. The chain combines TRBV20-1 with TRBJ1-2; no firm D call. The CDR3 has 14 amino acids. Germline V gene lookup returns CDR1 DFQATT and CDR2 SNEGSKA (reference sequence). Trimming stripped 1 base from V and 2 bases from J, with 11 bases between. The CDR3 here is CSARAQILNYGYTF. The CDR3 nucleotides read TGCAGTGCTAGAGCCCAGATCCTGAACTATGGCTACACCTTC.

The chain carries TRBV29-1 and TRBJ1-1; D is ambiguous. V was pared by 0 bases and J by 4 bases, with 9 bases between. The germline CDR1 and CDR2 sequences are SQVTM and ANQGSEA. The CDR3 totals 13 residues. CDR3 loop: CSVEDPRPTEAFF. DNA for the CDR3: TGCAGCGTTGAAGATCCCAGGCCCACTGAAGCTTTCTTT.

V and J are TRBV11-1 and TRBJ2-2; D uncertain. The CDR3 has 14 residues. Germline loops: CDR1 SGHAT, CDR2 FQDESV (reference sequence). Trimming cost V 5 bases and J 0 bases, with 7 bases left between them. In nucleotides, the CDR3 is TGTGCCAGCAGCCCTTTCACGAACACCGGGGAGCTGTTTTTT. Protein sequence: CASSPFTNTGELFF. The full variable domain, in which reference TRBV11-1 and TRBJ2-2 provide the parts outside the CDR3, is EAEVAQSPRYKITEKSQAVAFWCDPISGHATLYWYRQILGQGPELLVQFQDESVVDDSQLPKDRFSAERLKGVDSTLKIQPAELGDSAMYLCASSPFTNTGELFFGEGSRLTVL.